Listed below are T cell receptor beta chains from one sample, sequenced in a study of blood T cell repertoires in COVID-19. Here immunoSEQ multiplex PCR was the method, and the copy in TCRdb shows in-frame clones only, minus some. The sample holds around 150,000 clones; about 75% are singletons and the top ten take roughly 2.9%. The sample taken for sequencing was PBMCs or T cells enriched from blood (not recorded which). These receptors were obtained from a woman aged 45-65 years who had recovered from COVID-19. Each CDR3 is given with its conserved first and last residue. D genes are given only for firm matches. Rows may omit the clone size; those that give it use once, few, many or a size class.

cdr3_nt | cdr3_aa | v_call | clone_size | j_call | d_call
TGCGCCAGCAGCCAAGTCGGGACAGGAAATCAGCCCCAGCATTTT | CASSQVGTGNQPQHF | TRBV4-1 | once | TRBJ1-5 | TRBD1
TGTGCAAGTCGCACCAGTGAAATCTCCTACGAGCAGTACTTC | CASRTSEISYEQYF | TRBV12-2 | - | TRBJ2-7 | -
TGCGCCAGCAGCTTGGACGTAGCGCACACCATATATTTT | CASSLDVAHTIYF | TRBV5-1 | - | TRBJ1-3 | -
TGTGCCAGCAGCCAAGATCCGGTGCTTGGCTACACCTTC | CASSQDPVLGYTF | TRBV3-1/TRBV3-2 | - | TRBJ1-2 | -
TGTGCCAGTATGGACAGCCTTAATGAAAAACTGTTTTTT | CASMDSLNEKLFF | TRBV19 | - | TRBJ1-4 | -
TGTGCCAGCACCCCCCTAGCGACCTACAATGAGCAGTTCTTC | CASTPLATYNEQFF | TRBV5-4 | - | TRBJ2-1 | -
TGTGCCAGCAGCTTAGTTGCAGCTAACTATGGCTACACCTTC | CASSLVAANYGYTF | TRBV13 | - | TRBJ1-2 | -
TGTGCCAGCAGCTTAGGGCGGTCAGGGGGCTCTGAAGCTTTCTTT | CASSLGRSGGSEAFF | TRBV7-9 | once | TRBJ1-1 | TRBD1
TGTGCCAGCAGTTCGGGACACAAGGGCTACACCTTC | CASSSGHKGYTF | TRBV12-3/TRBV12-4 | many | TRBJ1-2 | -
TGTGCCAGCAGTCAAGCTGGTCGCGGGGGGGCCGGTGAGCAGTTCTTC | CASSQAGRGGAGEQFF | TRBV11-2 | - | TRBJ2-1 | TRBD2
TGTGCCAGCAGTTACGCGTCCCTCTACGAGCAGTACTTC | CASSYASLYEQYF | TRBV6-2/TRBV6-3 | - | TRBJ2-7 | -
TGTGCCAGCAGTCTCCCACAGCCGGTGGATGAAAAACTGTTTTTT | CASSLPQPVDEKLFF | TRBV27 | once | TRBJ1-4 | -
TGTGCCAGCAGCCAAGAGTACAGGGTGGGGACTAATGAAAAACTGTTTTTT | CASSQEYRVGTNEKLFF | TRBV3-1/TRBV3-2 | - | TRBJ1-4 | -
TGTGCCTGGAGTGTTACCGAGATTACAGGGAACATTAATTCACCCCTCCACTTT | CAWSVTEITGNINSPLHF | TRBV30 | - | TRBJ1-6 | -
TGCGCCAGCAGCTTGTTACTAGCGGGACAAGGGTACAATGAGCAGTTCTTC | CASSLLLAGQGYNEQFF | TRBV5-1 | - | TRBJ2-1 | TRBD2
TGCGCCAGCAGCTTTGGAGGTCGGACTGAAGCTTTCTTT | CASSFGGRTEAFF | TRBV5-1 | - | TRBJ1-1 | -
TGTGCCAGCAGCTTAGCGGGACTAGCGTCGACAGATACGCAGTATTTT | CASSLAGLASTDTQYF | TRBV7-9 | - | TRBJ2-3 | TRBD2
TGTGCCAGCAGTTTTCTCCGGGACAGGCCGGGACAGCCCCAGCATTTT | CASSFLRDRPGQPQHF | TRBV28 | - | TRBJ1-5 | TRBD1
TGTGCCAGCAGCCCTACTACAGGGGGAGGTTCAGATACGCAGTATTTT | CASSPTTGGGSDTQYF | TRBV6-4 | once | TRBJ2-3 | TRBD1
TGTGCCAGCAGTCCCGCCAGAACAGATACGCAGTATTTT | CASSPARTDTQYF | TRBV5-6 | once | TRBJ2-3 | -
TGTGCCAGCAGCTTAGTGGAGCGGGGGCTCGGAAACATTCAGTACTTC | CASSLVERGLGNIQYF | TRBV7-9 | - | TRBJ2-4 | TRBD2
TGTGCCAGCAGCTTAGTTGGGGGCGGGTCCATGAACACTGAAGCTTTCTTT | CASSLVGGGSMNTEAFF | TRBV7-6 | - | TRBJ1-1 | -
TGTGCCAGCAGCCAAGGGCGGCAGGGGCGCAGGAATGAGCAGTTCTTC | CASSQGRQGRRNEQFF | TRBV14 | - | TRBJ2-1 | -
TGTGCCAGCAGTTGGCTTCAAGAGACCCAGTACTTC | CASSWLQETQYF | TRBV28 | - | TRBJ2-5 | -
TGTGCCAGTAGTCCCCCGGGGACAGCGAACACTGAAGCTTTCTTT | CASSPPGTANTEAFF | TRBV19 | - | TRBJ1-1 | TRBD1
TGTGCCAGCCGCGCCAGGGGGAACACCGGGGAGCTGTTTTTT | CASRARGNTGELFF | TRBV21-1 | - | TRBJ2-2 | -
TGTGCCACATCCGAGGCGGGGGCCACCAATGAGCAGTTCTTC | CATSEAGATNEQFF | TRBV24-1 | - | TRBJ2-1 | -
TGTGCCTGGAGGCGACAGGGGAACACCGGGGAGCTGTTTTTT | CAWRRQGNTGELFF | TRBV30 | - | TRBJ2-2 | TRBD1
TGTGCCAGCAGCGGGGGAGCGAATAATTCACCCCTCCACTTT | CASSGGANNSPLHF | TRBV9 | once | TRBJ1-6 | -
TGCGCCAGCTCTTGGGCGTCCGAAAATCAGCCCCAGCATTTT | CASSWASENQPQHF | TRBV10-2 | - | TRBJ1-5 | -
TGTGCCAGCAGCCCCCGGGACAGGGGGCATGGCTACACCTTC | CASSPRDRGHGYTF | TRBV3-1/TRBV3-2 | few | TRBJ1-2 | TRBD1
TGTGCCAGCAGGGGGACAGGGGGTCCCTTTGAGCAGTACTTC | CASRGTGGPFEQYF | TRBV2 | - | TRBJ2-7 | TRBD1
TGTGCCACCAACCGACAAGCCTATAGCAATCAGCCCCAGCATTTT | CATNRQAYSNQPQHF | TRBV24-1 | once | TRBJ1-5 | -
TGTGCCAGTAGTGATGGCACATCCTACGAGCAGTACTTC | CASSDGTSYEQYF | TRBV19 | - | TRBJ2-7 | -
TGTGCCAGCAGTTATTCATACAGGGTAGACACCGGGGAGCTGTTTTTT | CASSYSYRVDTGELFF | TRBV6-5 | - | TRBJ2-2 | -
TGTGCCAGCAACCCGACAGGGAGAACTAATGAAAAACTGTTTTTT | CASNPTGRTNEKLFF | TRBV7-9 | - | TRBJ1-4 | TRBD1
TGTGCCAGCAGCAACGAACAGGGGGCATTGTACGAGCAGTACTTC | CASSNEQGALYEQYF | TRBV7-9 | few | TRBJ2-7 | TRBD1
TGTGCCAGCAGCCAAGGGGGTGGCGGCTACACCTTC | CASSQGGGGYTF | TRBV11-3 | - | TRBJ1-2 | -
TGTGCCTGGAGCCCGGACAGGCTTCAGCCCCAGCATTTT | CAWSPDRLQPQHF | TRBV30 | - | TRBJ1-5 | TRBD1
TGTGCCAGCAGCCTAAGGACAGGGGTGTACACTGAAGCTTTCTTT | CASSLRTGVYTEAFF | TRBV11-3 | - | TRBJ1-1 | TRBD1
TGTGCCAGCAGCTTAAGTCCTCCGGGGTGGAATTCACCCCTCCACTTT | CASSLSPPGWNSPLHF | TRBV7-3 | - | TRBJ1-6 | -
TGTGCCAGCAGCTTGGAACAGGGGGCGCAGGGCAATCAGCCCCAGCATTTT | CASSLEQGAQGNQPQHF | TRBV5-6 | once | TRBJ1-5 | TRBD1
TGTGCCTCGGCCCGGGACAGAGATGAAAAACTGTTTTTT | CASARDRDEKLFF | TRBV7-2 | once | TRBJ1-4 | TRBD1
TGTGCCAGCAGTCTAACAGGGAACACTGAAGCTTTCTTT | CASSLTGNTEAFF | TRBV12-3/TRBV12-4 | - | TRBJ1-1 | -
TGTGCCAGCAGCTTAGACAGGGGCGGCTACGAGCAGTACTTC | CASSLDRGGYEQYF | TRBV7-2 | few | TRBJ2-7 | TRBD1
TGTGCCAGCGAGGGCGGTAGGTCTGGCTACACCTTC | CASEGGRSGYTF | TRBV28 | - | TRBJ1-2 | -
TGTGCCAGCAGTTACTCGGACACACCGGGGGCCTACGAGCAGTACTTC | CASSYSDTPGAYEQYF | TRBV6-5 | - | TRBJ2-7 | -
TGTGCCAGCAGTTACTCCTTGGCCAACGAGCAGTACTTC | CASSYSLANEQYF | TRBV6-5 | - | TRBJ2-7 | -
TGTGCCAGCAGTGAATTCGGCGGCCCCTACGAGCAGTACTTC | CASSEFGGPYEQYF | TRBV6-1 | once | TRBJ2-7 | -
TGTGCCAGCAGTTACTCAGGGACTAGGAGGGAGACCCAGTACTTC | CASSYSGTRRETQYF | TRBV6-5 | - | TRBJ2-5 | TRBD2
TGTGCCAGCAGCGTAGCTTGGTCTAGCGGGGGGAAGGCAGATACGCAGTATTTT | CASSVAWSSGGKADTQYF | TRBV9 | - | TRBJ2-3 | TRBD2
TGCGCCAGCGGTTTTACGGGACAGGGCTACGAAAAACTGTTTTTT | CASGFTGQGYEKLFF | TRBV5-1 | many | TRBJ1-4 | TRBD1